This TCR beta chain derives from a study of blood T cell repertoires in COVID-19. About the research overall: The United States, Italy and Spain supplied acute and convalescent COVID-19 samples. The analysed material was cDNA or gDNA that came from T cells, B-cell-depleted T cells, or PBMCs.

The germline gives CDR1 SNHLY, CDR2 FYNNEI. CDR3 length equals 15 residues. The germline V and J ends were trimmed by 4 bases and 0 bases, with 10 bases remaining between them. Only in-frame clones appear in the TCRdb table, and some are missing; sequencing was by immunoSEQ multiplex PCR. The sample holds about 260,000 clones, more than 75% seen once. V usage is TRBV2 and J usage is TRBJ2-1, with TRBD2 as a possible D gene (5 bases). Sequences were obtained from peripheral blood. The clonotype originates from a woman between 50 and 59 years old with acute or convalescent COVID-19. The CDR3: CASSGLPPSYNEQFF. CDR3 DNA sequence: TGTGCCAGCAGTGGACTACCACCCTCCTACAATGAGCAGTTCTTC.